This TCR beta chain was recovered during a study of shared clonotypes between healthy human individuals. Sequencing of unsorted PBMC DNA was carried out using ten immunoSEQ deep assay plates. Repertoires were generated with immunoSEQ multiplex PCR, while TCRdb's copy carries only in-frame clones and drops some. The repertoire includes some 530,000 clones, approximately 84% of them detected once, and approximately 12% sits in the top ten. As concerns this clone: Antigen: not known.

Study-wide results and limits: Among donors, the sharing of clonotypes was expected to be influenced by sequencing depth.

The germline V gene encodes CDR1 SGHRS and CDR2 YFSETQ. V lost 1 base and J lost 0, with 9 bases in between. There are 15 residues in the CDR3. Specimen: PBMCs. The rearrangement joins TRBV5-1 to TRBJ2-3; D is uncertain. This TCR was recovered from a woman in her thirties or forties in good health. Some clones in this sample may be carry-over from other donors' samples. The CDR3 is CASSLWAESTDTQYF. The CDR3 DNA is TGCGCCAGCAGCTTGTGGGCGGAGAGCACAGATACGCAGTATTTT.